Listed here is a single T cell receptor (beta chain). The sample is drawn from a study of T cell changes during pregnancy in multiple sclerosis. The assay was immunoSEQ multiplex PCR, and TCRdb's table has in-frame clones only and misses some. The profile shows some 60,000 clones, 90% to 95% of them singletons. CDR1 and CDR2 (germline): LNHDA, SQIVND (reference sequence). The V and J ends lost 4 bases and 8 bases respectively, with 11 bases between them. CDR3 length equals 13 residues. This chain uses TRBV19 with TRBJ1-4, with no clear D. This sample comprised CD4+ T cells from peripheral blood mononuclear cells, obtained in the first trimester of pregnancy. The clonotype originates from a female donor with multiple sclerosis, enrolled in a pregnancy study. CDR3 in DNA: TGTGCCAGTAGTAATGCCGGCGGGGAAAAACTGTTTTTT. This codes for CASSNAGGEKLFF.